The 15 T cell receptor beta chains in this list originate from one sample, sequenced in a study of blood T cell repertoires in COVID-19. Clones were sequenced by immunoSEQ multiplex PCR, and TCRdb holds only the in-frame ones, with some missing. The sample records some 370,000 clones, 90% being singletons. Sample: peripheral blood. Every receptor here comes from a man younger than 30 with active or convalescent COVID-19.

This sequence joins TRBV15 and TRBJ2-7, with 7 bases identical to TRBD1. The CDR3 extends over 12 amino acids. Per germline, CDR1 LNHNV and CDR2 YYDKDF (reference sequence). Trimming removed 7 bases from V and 7 bases from J; junction bases left unmatched: 7. DNA for the CDR3: TGTGCCACCAACGAGGGGGCAGGGGAGCAGTACTTC. Protein: CATNEGAGEQYF.

This clone showed up just a few times. The chain recombines TRBV4-1 with TRBJ1-1, with 9 bases matching TRBD1. This CDR3 region has 15 residues. The V and J ends lost 0 bases and 4 bases, in that order; junction bases with no gene match: 3. The V gene's germline CDR1 is MGHRA and CDR2 YSYEKL. CDR3: CASSQDRTGVTEAFF. The CDR3 DNA sequence: TGCGCCAGCAGCCAAGATAGGACAGGGGTCACTGAAGCTTTCTTT.

The chain carries TRBV29-1 and TRBJ1-1; D gene ambiguous. Germline loops: CDR1 SQVTM, CDR2 ANQGSEA. The CDR3 contains 13 residues. Trimming shortened V by 7 bases and J by 0 bases, and 12 bases separated the two germline ends. The CDR3 reads CSGHPPMNTEAFF. The CDR3 DNA sequence: TGCAGCGGACACCCTCCCATGAACACTGAAGCTTTCTTT. The entire variable domain, with the rest obtained from reference TRBV29-1 and TRBJ1-1, is as follows: SAVISQKPSRDICQRGTSLTIQCQVDSQVTMMFWYRQQPGQSLTLIATANQGSEATYESGFVIDKFPISRPNLTFSTLTVSNMSPEDSSIYLCSGHPPMNTEAFFGQGTRLTVV.

The chain joins TRBV28 to TRBJ1-2, with D possibly being TRBD1 (6 bases). The CDR3 is 14 amino acids. Trimming took 7 bases from V and 4 from J, leaving 16 bases between them. CDR1 and CDR2 from the germline V gene are MDHEN and SYDVKM. The chain's CDR3 is CASTPRDISYGYTF. As DNA, the CDR3 is TGTGCCAGCACTCCCCGGGACATCTCCTATGGCTACACCTTC.

Here the CDR3 DNA reads TGCGCCAGCAGCCAAGTAGCGACAGCCCGACAGGACACTGAAGCTTTCTTT. Its translation is CASSQVATARQDTEAFF. The genes are TRBV4-1 and TRBJ1-1; D is possibly TRBD1 (6 bases). The CDR3 consists of 17 residues. The V end lost 1 base, the J end lost 3 bases, and 18 bases lay between the germline ends. Germline CDR1 MGHRA, CDR2 YSYEKL.

There are a few counts of this clone. The chain carries TRBV27 and TRBJ1-1; the D gene is possibly TRBD1 (5 bases). The CDR3 covers 13 residues. The V gene's germline CDR1 is MNHEY and CDR2 SMNVEV (reference sequence). The V and J ends lost 3 bases and 3 bases respectively, with 8 bases between them. The CDR3 loop is CASSLSGYTEAFF. CDR3 bases: TGTGCCAGCAGTTTGTCAGGGTACACTGAAGCTTTCTTT.

This clone showed up just once. CDR3 coding DNA: TGCGCCAGCAGCTTGGCCCTGAGGGAGACCCAGTACTTC. Amino acids: CASSLALRETQYF. V and J are TRBV5-1 and TRBJ2-5; D is unclear. CDR3 length equals 13 residues. Germline lookup yields CDR1 SGHRS and CDR2 YFSETQ. The V and J ends lost 0 bases and 5 bases respectively, with 8 bases between them. Filled out from reference TRBV5-1 and TRBJ2-5, the complete variable domain reads KAGVTQTPRYLIKTRGQQVTLSCSPISGHRSVSWYQQTPGQGLQFLFEYFSETQRNKGNFPGRFSGRQFSNSRSEMNVSTLELGDSALYLCASSLALRETQYFGPGTRLLVL.

This chain connects TRBV14 to TRBJ1-2, with unresolved D. Germline CDR1 reads SGHDN; CDR2 reads FVKESK. This CDR3 has 14 residues. The V and J ends lost 0 bases and 4 bases respectively, with 9 bases between them. DNA of the CDR3: TGTGCCAGCAGCCAAGATCAGGTTCGCTATGGCTACACCTTC. It yields the protein CASSQDQVRYGYTF.

V usage is TRBV21-1 and J usage is TRBJ2-7; the tabulated D call, TRBD1, remains unverified against the DNA. TRBV21-1 is a pseudogene. CDR3 length: 19 residues. CDR3 protein: CASSKAPQGANAATYEQYF. CDR3 in DNA: TGTGCCAGCAGCAAAGCGCCTCAAGGGGCTAACGCTGCAACCTACGAGCAGTACTTC.

The chain recombines TRBV27 with TRBJ1-4, with 8 bases matching TRBD1. In germline, CDR1 is MNHEY, CDR2 SMNVEV (reference sequence). The ends lost 5 bases at V and 7 bases at J; junction bases unmatched: 9. The CDR3 is made up of 15 amino acids. In DNA, the CDR3 is TGTGCCAGCAGTCTCCGTAGCAGGGGGCCTGAAAAACTGTTTTTT. Encoded protein: CASSLRSRGPEKLFF. Combining the CDR3 with reference TRBV27 and TRBJ1-4 gives the whole variable domain EAQVTQNPRYLITVTGKKLTVTCSQNMNHEYMSWYRQDPGLGLRQIYYSMNVEVTDKGDVPEGYKVSRKEKRNFPLILESPSPNQTSLYFCASSLRSRGPEKLFFGSGTQLSVL.

The rearrangement joins TRBV11-2 to TRBJ1-1; D is undetermined. Trimming removed 0 bases from V and 0 bases from J, with 8 bases in between. The CDR3 is made up of 15 amino acids. CDR1 and CDR2 from the germline V gene are SGHAT and FQNNGV. As DNA, the CDR3 is TGTGCCAGCAGCTTAGATCTGGCGGTGAACACTGAAGCTTTCTTT. This codes for CASSLDLAVNTEAFF.

J is TRBJ1-5 and V is TRBV6-2 or TRBV6-3; D remains unclear. The ends were cut back, 2 bases at V and 3 bases at J, with 8 bases in the middle. Germline CDR1 is MNHEY and CDR2 is SVGEGT. The CDR3 has 14 amino acids. CDR3 residues: CASSYAGYNQPQHF. CDR3 nucleotides: TGTGCCAGCAGTTACGCAGGCTACAATCAGCCCCAGCATTTT.

The J gene is TRBJ1-1, the V gene TRBV9, with D possibly matching TRBD1 (5 bases). From germline, CDR1 is SGDLS and CDR2 YYNGEE. The CDR3 consists of 13 residues. Deletions cut 9 bases from V and 6 bases from J, with 18 bases between. In DNA form, the CDR3 reads TGTGCCACCACGGGTTCAGGGCAAGCTGAAGCTTTCTTT. This translates into CATTGSGQAEAFF.

The rearrangement joins TRBV7-9 to TRBJ1-3, with no clear D. V was cut by 5 bases and J by 7 bases, with 21 bases left in between. Germline-derived CDR1 and CDR2 are SEHNR and FQNEAQ (reference sequence). The CDR3 runs to 16 residues. CDR3 in amino acids: CASSPLGERVSNTIYF. The CDR3 DNA sequence: TGTGCCAGCAGCCCACTCGGGGAGAGGGTCAGTAACACCATATATTTT.

This clone was counted only a few times. The V call is TRBV28, the J call TRBJ2-2; 16 bases fit TRBD2. The germline CDR1 and CDR2 sequences are MDHEN and SYDVKM. Trimming took 6 bases from V and 1 from J; bases not matched to a gene: 5. CDR3 size: 18 residues. This CDR3 is CASSPGTSGRENTGELFF. The DNA of the CDR3 is TGTGCCAGCAGCCCGGGGACTAGCGGGAGGGAGAACACCGGGGAGCTGTTTTTT.